One T cell receptor (beta chain) is described in this entry. Its antigen is not yet known. Qualities for individual bases were not recorded, and no much larger clone is one base off. Each donor gave one peripheral blood draw, averaging approximately 120 mL, which was collected into heparinised tubes. A BD FACSAria II and a panel including CD45RO, CCR7, CD25, CD127, CD95 and CD27 were used to sort naive, central memory, regulatory and stem cell-like memory CD4+ T cells. Every sorted population had a purity above 98%. PBMCs were isolated immediately by Lymphoprep density gradient centrifugation and stained directly without culture. So that batch effects would be minimized, each experiment stained and sorted samples in pairs, pairing one healthy donor with one patient. This entry is derived from a study of beta chain features in type 1 diabetes (dated by TCRdb to the late 2010s). Turning to the overall study: No differences in mean age, gender distribution, total cell number or subset yield were found between patients and healthy donors. Naive and central memory subsets were obtained from all 30 or so donors, but regulatory and stem cell-like memory subsets were isolated from only 8 patients and 8 healthy donors. In the study, TCRB repertoires of sorted circulating CD4+ T cell subsets from recently diagnosed type 1 diabetes patients were compared with those of matched healthy donors. Across all samples, about 110 million sorted cells were examined, and cell number per subset correlated strongly with RNA yield. Overall study results and their limits: Because cDNA was sequenced instead of genomic DNA, activated cells with high expression could be over-represented, although the groups did not differ in activation or CD3 levels. Naive, central memory and regulatory TCRB repertoires appeared more similar among patients than among healthy donors. At VDJ recombination sites, patients with type 1 diabetes made fewer insertions and deleted more nucleotides, a pattern implying thymic rearrangement abnormalities. Type 1 diabetes patients showed a moderate but significant shortening of TCRB CDR3 length in all four CD4+ subsets. Shorter templates might be favored by PCR, yet because patient and control samples were amplified and corrected together, any such skew would affect both groups equally. Because small numbers of individuals were included in the HLA sub-analyses, any influence of HLA type on TCRB rearrangement was left unresolved.

The entire isolated RNA was reverse transcribed using the High Capacity cDNA Reverse Transcription Kit, and thus expressed TCRB transcripts were sequenced. Naive, central memory and regulatory T cell samples underwent deep immunoSEQ sequencing, averaging about 3.57 million total reads per sample. Sorted cells were lysed in RLT buffer, and RNA was extracted using DNase-treated RNeasy Micro or Mini kits according to cell number. Each cell subset was processed separately to prevent cross-contamination, with patient and healthy donor samples processed together. The immunoSEQ multiplex PCR was used to amplify TCRB sequences from cDNA, generating 87-bp fragments that spanned the CDR3 region. Amplicons were sequenced on the Illumina HiSeq platform. In the authors' own workflow: PCR bias was computationally corrected using synthetic template baselines, reads within Hamming distance 2 were collapsed, and singletons that could not be merged were discarded. Reads were aligned against IMGT so that V, D and J genes, CDR3 length and insertions or deletions at six rearrangement sites could be assigned. Within each subset, clonotype counts were normalized to the number of sorted cells before true diversity and Gini coefficients were calculated with the tcR R package. Repertoire sharing was quantified using the overlap coefficient calculated on TCRB nucleotide sequences. As a proxy for the pre-selection repertoire, out-of-frame TCRB sequences from naive cells were analyzed. The table comes from immuneACCESS by way of TCRdb, which keeps in-frame sequences with V and J called. Part of the clones is missing from these tables; in studies checked, under half for an unresolved V gene and the rest for unknown reasons. V and J calls plus clone size are reproduced from that table; the DNA served to infer D and trimming. Here the sample has a few hundred thousand clones; over 10% occur a single time. Of the sample, roughly 0.015% is held by the ten largest clones.

Compared with germline, V lacks 4 bases and J lacks 4 bases; bases without a gene match: 6. CDR1 and CDR2 are read off the germline V gene as MNHEY and SVGAGI. The CDR3, cysteine through phenylalanine, is 15 amino acids long. The kept DNA is CDR3 alone, 45 bases in frame from the first base. Sequenced sample: naive CD4+ T cells from blood. The cell subset or site tag for this specimen amounts to: true naive CD4+ T cells. Rearrangement joined TRBV6-5 to TRBJ2-2; a stretch of 7 junction bases matches TRBD1. This receptor was obtained from a man younger than 35 in good health. The CDR3 region: CASSSTGQLTGELFF. The DNA is TGTGCCAGCAGTTCTACGGGACAGCTCACCGGGGAGCTGTTTTTT.